A single sample is the source of the 20 T cell receptor beta chains below, sequenced in a study of OX40 agonist ivuxolimab in advanced cancers. The table came from immunoSEQ multiplex PCR; TCRdb's copy has only in-frame clones and leaves some out. The table includes more than 100,000 clones, more than 80% detected once. The input for sequencing was CD4+ or CD8+ T cells sorted from blood, taken in a trial of the OX40 agonist ivuxolimab. The receptors stem from an adult with an advanced solid tumor such as melanoma, head and neck, liver or kidney cancer.

The chain is built from TRBV5-4 and TRBJ1-1, with 10 bases that match TRBD1. The germline V gene has CDR1 SGHNT and CDR2 YYREEE (reference sequence). The CDR3 spans 17 residues. Germline trimming cut 4 bases from V and 5 bases from J; bases unmatched to any gene: 14. The CDR3 DNA reads as TGTGCCAGCAGCACCGGGACAGGGGCGAAGGGGGGGACTGAAGCTTTCTTT. As protein: CASSTGTGAKGGTEAFF.

Note on this clone: A read error may produce the germline difference seen at one junction end. The CDR3 region has the DNA TGTGCCAGCAGCACTCCCCCGACAGCCCAAGTGATCTTT. The encoded protein is CASSTPPTAQVIF. The gene calls are TRBV11-2 and TRBJ1-1, with a weak D call TRBD1 (5 bases). The CDR3 extends over 13 amino acids. Germline CDR1 SGHAT, CDR2 FQNNGV. Full variable domain (rest looked up from reference TRBV11-2 and TRBJ1-1): EAGVAQSPRYKIIEKRQSVAFWCNPISGHATLYWYQQILGQGPKLLIQFQNNGVVDDSQLPKDRFSAERLKGVDSTLKIQPAKLEDSAVYLCASSTPPTAQVIFGQGTRLTVV.

Worth noting for this clone: Additional DNA sequences in this sample encode the identical CDR3. The chain uses TRBV18 and TRBJ2-3; 7 positions agree with TRBD2. The germline V gene has CDR1 KGHSH and CDR2 LQKENI. This CDR3 has 14 residues. Trimming at V came to 6 bases and at J to 1 base, leaving 4 bases not matched to a gene. In nucleotides, the CDR3 is TGTGCCAGCTCCCCTACTAGCGGCACAGATACGCAGTATTTT. Encoded protein: CASSPTSGTDTQYF.

The J gene is TRBJ1-1, the V gene TRBV6-5, with 9 bases aligning to TRBD1. V trimming: 7 bases; J trimming: 4 bases; junction bases outside the gene matches: 7. CDR1 and CDR2 from the germline V gene are MNHEY and SVGAGI. CDR3 length: 14 amino acids. The CDR3 reads CASIITGGGTEAFF. CDR3 in DNA: TGTGCCAGCATTATAACAGGGGGCGGCACTGAAGCTTTCTTT.

The V gene is TRBV9, the J gene TRBJ1-2, with D uncertain. The CDR3 totals 12 residues. V dropped 4 bases and J dropped 3 bases, with 7 bases sitting between them. Germline CDR1 and CDR2: SGDLS and YYNGEE. The CDR3 loop reads CASSPADYGYTF. CDR3 bases: TGTGCCAGCAGCCCCGCGGACTATGGCTACACCTTC.

Comment on this clone: Other DNA sequences in this sample translate to the same CDR3. The chain carries TRBV6-1 and TRBJ1-5, with D uncertain. V lost 10 bases and J lost 4, with 14 bases in between. The CDR3 covers 13 residues. Germline CDR1 MNHNS, CDR2 SASEGT. CDR3 sequence (DNA): TGTGCCACCCGGCTCTCCCTAAATCAGCCCCAGCATTTT. Translation gives CATRLSLNQPQHF.

In DNA form, the CDR3 reads TGTGCCAGTAGTTCGAACCGACAGGGCGTAAACGAGCAGTACTTC. Protein: CASSSNRQGVNEQYF. V usage is TRBV19 and J usage is TRBJ2-7; 7 bases fit TRBD1. The germline CDR1 and CDR2 sequences are LNHDA and SQIVND (reference sequence). Trimming took 5 bases from V and 5 from J; bases not matched to a gene: 12. The CDR3 totals 15 residues.

The gene calls are TRBV7-9 and TRBJ2-5, with 11 bases lining up with TRBD1. The length of the CDR3 is 14 residues. Germline lookup yields CDR1 SEHNR and CDR2 FQNEAQ (reference sequence). The trim removed 4 bases at V and 4 bases at J, leaving 2 bases unmatched. This CDR3 is CASSSGQGVETQYF. The CDR3 DNA is TGTGCCAGCAGCTCGGGACAGGGGGTAGAGACCCAGTACTTC.

The chain carries TRBV5-1 and TRBJ1-1; D remains unclear. There are 14 residues in the CDR3. Germline loops: CDR1 SGHRS, CDR2 YFSETQ. V dropped 7 bases and J dropped 2 bases, with 15 bases sitting between them. The CDR3 nucleotides read TGCGCCAGCTTCAAATCGGAACGTAACACTGAAGCTTTCTTT. Protein sequence: CASFKSERNTEAFF.

This chain connects TRBV7-2 to TRBJ2-7; no reliable D call. V was shortened by 5 bases and J by 0 bases, with 8 bases between the two germline ends. The germline V gene encodes CDR1 SGHTA and CDR2 FQGNSA. The CDR3 is 13 amino acids. The CDR3 protein is CASSPSSSYEQYF. CDR3 in DNA: TGTGCCAGCAGCCCGAGTAGCTCCTACGAGCAGTACTTC.

The V call is TRBV28, the J call TRBJ1-3, with D perhaps matching TRBD1 (5 bases). Germline loops: CDR1 MDHEN, CDR2 SYDVKM. Trimming stripped 6 bases from V and 4 bases from J, with 16 bases between. CDR3 size: 15 residues. As DNA, the CDR3 is TGTGCCAGCAGCTTCGGAGGGACGGGGGGAAACACCATATATTTT. It translates to CASSFGGTGGNTIYF.

The chain combines TRBV21-1 with TRBJ2-3; the D segment call TRBD2 is taken from the table without a DNA check. TRBV21-1 is labeled a pseudogene. The CDR3 consists of 16 residues. In nucleotides, the CDR3 is TGTGCCAGCAGCAAAGCCGGGGGGACTAGCACAGATACGCAGTATTTT. Translation: CASSKAGGTSTDTQYF.

The chain carries TRBV7-2 and TRBJ2-1, with D tentatively TRBD2 (5 bases). V lost 5 bases, J lost 0 bases, and 14 bases lay in between. The CDR3 totals 16 residues. In germline, CDR1 is SGHTA, CDR2 FQGNSA. Here the CDR3 DNA reads TGTGCCAGCAGCCTGCAAGGACTCAGCTCCTACAATGAGCAGTTCTTC. This encodes CASSLQGLSSYNEQFF.

V usage is TRBV5-7 and J usage is TRBJ2-3, with D maybe TRBD2 (5 bases). TRBV5-7 is filed as an ORF, its function uncertain. The CDR3 totals 17 residues. The V end was cut by 4 bases, the J end by 0 bases, with 18 bases between. CDR3 residues: CASSILRRPGSTDTQYF. In DNA form, the CDR3 reads TGTGCCAGCAGCATTCTTAGGAGGCCCGGGAGCACAGATACGCAGTATTTT.

The V call is TRBV5-4, the J call TRBJ1-6, with 9 positions matching TRBD1. Trimming took 4 bases from V and 12 from J; bases not matched to a gene: 11. The CDR3 is 15 amino acids. Per the germline V gene, CDR1 is SGHNT and CDR2 is YYREEE (reference sequence). The CDR3 spells CASSSTGTGSGPLHF. The CDR3 DNA sequence: TGTGCCAGCAGCAGTACCGGGACAGGGAGTGGACCCCTCCACTTT.

The chain links TRBV9 to TRBJ2-3; the D gene is possibly TRBD2 (6 bases). This CDR3 contains 16 residues. Trimming took off 0 bases at V and 6 bases at J, with 17 bases between the two ends. Germline lookup yields CDR1 SGDLS and CDR2 YYNGEE. CDR3 amino acids: CASSVVGRSGVDTQYF. CDR3 nucleotide sequence: TGTGCCAGCAGCGTAGTTGGGCGTTCGGGGGTCGATACGCAGTATTTT.

V gene TRBV5-4 combines with J gene TRBJ1-4; D gene ambiguous. The V end lost 7 bases, the J end lost 4 bases, and 14 bases lay between the germline ends. The CDR3 consists of 14 residues. Germline V lookup: CDR1 SGHNT, CDR2 YYREEE (reference sequence). The CDR3 protein is CASQGGRFNEKLFF. Here the CDR3 DNA reads TGTGCCAGCCAAGGAGGACGGTTTAATGAAAAACTGTTTTTT.

The chain recombines TRBV6-5 with TRBJ2-5; the match to TRBD2 covers 7 bases. The CDR3 spans 13 residues. Germline values: CDR1 MNHEY, CDR2 SVGAGI. Trimming cost V 7 bases and J 5 bases; bases outside gene matches: 7. The CDR3 protein is CASTPLARETQYF. Here the CDR3 DNA reads TGTGCCAGCACCCCACTAGCGCGGGAGACCCAGTACTTC.

The rearrangement joins TRBV19 to TRBJ2-1; 14 bases match TRBD2. V dropped 2 bases and J dropped 10; count of bases not matched to a gene: 10. Germline V CDR1 and CDR2: LNHDA, SQIVND (reference sequence). The CDR3 runs 17 residues. CDR3 DNA sequence: TGTGCCAGTAGTATAAAAGTCGGACTAGCGGGGGGAAGAGAGCAGTTCTTC. Translation gives CASSIKVGLAGGREQFF.

This clone was counted a few times. The genes are TRBV5-4 and TRBJ2-3; perhaps TRBD2 as D (6 bases). V lost 3 bases to trimming and J lost 5 bases, with 19 bases between them. The CDR3 runs to 16 residues. Germline V gene lookup returns CDR1 SGHNT and CDR2 YYREEE (reference sequence). The CDR3 loop is CASSYPIGGTGDTQYF. In DNA, the CDR3 is TGTGCCAGCAGCTACCCTATCGGGGGTACCGGAGATACGCAGTATTTT.